These T cell receptor beta chains were read from a single sample in a study of T cells in localized non-small cell lung cancer. Profiled with immunoSEQ multiplex PCR; TCRdb holds only in-frame clones, not every one. The sample includes around 41,000 clones, more than 70% of them seen just once. The sequences come from peripheral blood, collected before any cancer treatment. The receptor source for this set is a female donor older than 55 with stage I squamous cell lung carcinoma. Each CDR3 is given with its conserved first and last residue. The D gene is left open where the match is weak. Rows may omit the clone size; those that give it use once, few, many or a size class.

cdr3_nt	cdr3_aa	j_call	v_call	d_call	clone_size
TGTGCCAGCAGCGACCAGGGGGCCCGGGTCAATCAGCCCCAGCATTTT	CASSDQGARVNQPQHF	TRBJ1-5	TRBV7-8	TRBD1	.
TGCGCCAGCAGGCTAGCGGGAGATCACGCAGATACGCAGTATTTT	CASRLAGDHADTQYF	TRBJ2-3	TRBV5-1	TRBD2	.
TGTGCCAGCAGCTTACGAATTACAGCGGGAGATACGCAGTATTTT	CASSLRITAGDTQYF	TRBJ2-3	TRBV13	.	.
TGTGCCAGCAGTTTTCAGGGCAGGGACACTGAAGCTTTCTTT	CASSFQGRDTEAFF	TRBJ1-1	TRBV27	.	.
TGTGCCAGCAGCCCACAGTTGGGGGCGGGGGGTAAGGAGCAGTTCTTC	CASSPQLGAGGKEQFF	TRBJ2-1	TRBV9	TRBD2	.
TGTGCCAGCAGCACGGACAGGGGGCCTTACGAGCAGTACTTC	CASSTDRGPYEQYF	TRBJ2-7	TRBV7-2	TRBD1	.
TGTGCCAGCAGTGGGACTAGCGGGATAGCCAAAAACATTCAGTACTTC	CASSGTSGIAKNIQYF	TRBJ2-4	TRBV9	TRBD2	.
TGTGCCAGCAGCTTCAACAGCGGAAACACCATATATTTT	CASSFNSGNTIYF	TRBJ1-3	TRBV5-8	.	.
TGTGCCAGCTCACAGACTAGCCCCAGCTCCTACGAGCAGTACTTC	CASSQTSPSSYEQYF	TRBJ2-7	TRBV18	TRBD2	.
TGTGCCAGCAGCTTAGTCTCCGGTTTCGGCTACACCTTC	CASSLVSGFGYTF	TRBJ1-2	TRBV7-9	.	.
TGCGCCAGCAGCTTAGTGAACAGGGATTACAATGAGCAGTTCTTC	CASSLVNRDYNEQFF	TRBJ2-1	TRBV5-1	.	once
TGTGCCAGCAGACTAGCGGGGGGATACGAGCAGTACTTC	CASRLAGGYEQYF	TRBJ2-7	TRBV6-1	TRBD2	.